This TCR beta chain was recovered during a study of breast tumors, draining lymph nodes, adjacent tissues. Axillary draining lymph nodes of breast cancer patients supplied the node samples. This clonotype was found a few times. Its antigen is undetermined. Findings of the study overall: Compared with basal-like, luminal-like tumors shared significantly more repertoire with nontumor tissue. Tumor T cell lymph node origin was a supported hypothesis, not proven. Tumors had less TCR diversity than lymph nodes, more than nontumor tissue.

MiXCR, run by TCRdb on the multiplex PCR reads, gives a single entry per CDR3 protein. The sample lists some 120,000 distinct CDR3 sequences; nearly 20% were seen once. Germline lookup yields CDR1 MNHEY and CDR2 SVGEGT. This CDR3 has 14 residues. Trimming at V came to 8 bases and at J to 0 bases, leaving 2 bases not matched to a gene. The sample consisted of axillary lymph node tissue. The gene calls are TRBV6-2 or TRBV6-3 and TRBJ2-1; 9 bases line up with TRBD2. The TCR sequence derives from a female donor with breast cancer. Some clones in this sample may be carry-over from other donors' samples. The CDR3: CASLAGSSYNEQFF. The CDR3 region has the DNA TGTGCCAGCCTAGCGGGAAGCTCCTACAATGAGCAGTTCTTC.